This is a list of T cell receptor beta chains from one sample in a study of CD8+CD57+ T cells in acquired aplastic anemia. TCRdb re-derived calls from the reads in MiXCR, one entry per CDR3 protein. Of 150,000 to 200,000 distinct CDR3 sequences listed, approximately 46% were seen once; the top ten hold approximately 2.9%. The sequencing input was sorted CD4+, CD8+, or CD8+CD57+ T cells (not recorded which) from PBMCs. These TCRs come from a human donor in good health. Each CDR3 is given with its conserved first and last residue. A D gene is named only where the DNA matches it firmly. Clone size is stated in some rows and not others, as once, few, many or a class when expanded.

CASSQVKGLSGNTIYF,TGCGCCAGCAGCCAAGTTAAGGGGCTCAGTGGAAACACCATATATTTT,.,TRBV4-1,TRBJ1-3,.
CASSLAGTGGSLMETQYF,TGTGCCAGCAGCTTAGCGGGGACAGGGGGCTCCCTTATGGAGACCCAGTACTTC,many,TRBV7-9,TRBJ2-5,TRBD1
CSVRDTGGLTYEQYF,TGCAGCGTACGTGATACAGGGGGCCTTACCTACGAGCAGTACTTC,.,TRBV29-1,TRBJ2-7,TRBD1
CASGLRMAAGANTEAFF,TGCGCCAGCGGCTTAAGAATGGCGGCAGGGGCGAACACTGAAGCTTTCTTT,.,TRBV5-1,TRBJ1-1,.
CASTSEGTGGTF,TGTGCCAGCACCTCGGAGGGGACAGGGGGGACCTTC,few,TRBV2,TRBJ2-7,TRBD1
CASSHGPEAFF,TGCGCCAGCAGCCATGGACCTGAAGCTTTCTTT,.,TRBV5-1,TRBJ1-1,.
CASSLSIYGYTF,TGTGCCAGCAGCTTAAGTATCTATGGCTACACCTTC,.,TRBV5-6,TRBJ1-2,.
CASSGTLRGTQYF,TGTGCCAGCAGCGGGACCCTTAGAGGTACGCAGTATTTT,many,TRBV9,TRBJ2-3,.
CASSITGKDYGYTF,TGTGCCAGTAGTATCACGGGGAAGGACTATGGCTACACCTTC,.,TRBV19,TRBJ1-2,.
CASKSDRGGETQYF,TGTGCCAGCAAATCGGACAGGGGAGGAGAGACCCAGTACTTC,many,TRBV7-6,TRBJ2-5,TRBD1
CASSVSGTSYEQYF,TGTGCCAGCAGCGTGTCCGGGACTAGCTACGAGCAGTACTTC,few,TRBV7-8,TRBJ2-7,TRBD2
CASSLVGLTDTQYF,TGTGCCAGCAGCTTAGTGGGACTCACAGATACGCAGTATTTT,.,TRBV11-2,TRBJ2-3,.
CASSDYSVTGELFF,TGTGCCAGCAGTGACTATTCGGTCACCGGGGAGCTGTTTTTT,many,TRBV6-4,TRBJ2-2,.
CSATLAGVGKQYF,TGCAGTGCAACACTAGCGGGAGTCGGCAAGCAGTACTTC,once,TRBV20-1,TRBJ2-7,TRBD2
CASSPGGAVYGYTF,TGTGCCAGCAGCCCGGGTGGGGCCGTCTATGGCTACACCTTC,many,TRBV11-1,TRBJ1-2,.
CASSSGRNNEQFF,TGTGCCAGCAGCTCGGGGAGGAACAATGAGCAGTTCTTC,many,TRBV7-8,TRBJ2-1,.
CSAYGSKGPNTEAFF,TGCAGTGCTTACGGGTCAAAGGGTCCGAACACTGAAGCTTTCTTT,.,TRBV20-1,TRBJ1-1,.
CSARDTGGRTEAFF,TGCAGTGCTAGAGACACAGGGGGAAGGACTGAAGCTTTCTTT,many,TRBV20-1,TRBJ1-1,TRBD1
CASSPTGVVGYTF,TGTGCCAGCAGTCCGACAGGGGTAGTTGGCTACACCTTC,.,TRBV6-2/TRBV6-3,TRBJ1-2,TRBD1
CASRTKDYGYTF,TGTGCCAGCAGGACGAAGGACTATGGCTACACCTTC,many,TRBV28,TRBJ1-2,.
CASILSVPGLNQPQHF,TGTGCCAGCATCCTCTCTGTTCCGGGACTCAATCAGCCCCAGCATTTT,few,TRBV28,TRBJ1-5,.
CASSLRGRGQPQHF,TGTGCCAGCAGCCTCAGGGGACGGGGTCAGCCCCAGCATTTT,many,TRBV12-3/TRBV12-4,TRBJ1-5,.
CATRGGENSPLHF,TGTGCTACAAGGGGCGGCGAAAATTCACCCCTCCACTTT,few,TRBV2,TRBJ1-6,.
CASRNRDWADTQYF,TGCGCCAGCAGAAACAGGGATTGGGCAGATACGCAGTATTTT,many,TRBV4-1,TRBJ2-3,.
CASSLALAGSSYNSPLHF,TGTGCCAGCAGCTTAGCCTTGGCAGGGAGCTCCTATAATTCACCCCTCCACTTT,many,TRBV7-2,TRBJ1-6,.
CSVVGVGGNTEAFF,TGCAGCGTTGTCGGAGTTGGCGGGAACACTGAAGCTTTCTTT,.,TRBV29-1,TRBJ1-1,.
CSARGHSYEQYF,TGCAGTGCTAGAGGCCACTCCTACGAGCAGTACTTC,.,TRBV20-1,TRBJ2-7,.
CASRGQGTYEQYF,TGTGCCAGCAGGGGACAGGGAACCTACGAGCAGTACTTC,many,TRBV7-9,TRBJ2-7,TRBD1
CASSILAGGNYEQYF,TGTGCCAGTAGTATACTAGCGGGAGGGAACTACGAGCAGTACTTC,.,TRBV19,TRBJ2-7,TRBD2
CSGSAGMNTGELFF,TGCAGTGGATCGGCAGGGATGAACACCGGGGAGCTGTTTTTT,many,TRBV20-1,TRBJ2-2,.
CAISESVLNEQFF,TGTGCCATCAGTGAGTCGGTATTGAATGAGCAGTTCTTC,.,TRBV10-3,TRBJ2-1,.
CASSETSGQETQYF,TGTGCCAGCAGCGAGACTAGCGGCCAAGAGACCCAGTACTTC,.,TRBV7-7,TRBJ2-5,TRBD2
CASSLVTGVGGELFF,TGTGCCAGCAGCTTAGTAACCGGGGTGGGCGGGGAGCTGTTTTTT,.,TRBV11-2,TRBJ2-2,.
CASSQRPGRDSSNYGYTF,TGTGCCAGCAGCCAGCGGCCGGGACGGGATAGTTCTAACTATGGCTACACCTTC,many,TRBV7-8,TRBJ1-2,.
CATTGRVIANTEAFF,TGTGCCACAACGGGGCGAGTTATCGCAAACACTGAAGCTTTCTTT,.,TRBV19,TRBJ1-1,.
CASSQGLGGRPYEQYF,TGTGCCAGCAGCCAAGGACTAGGCGGCCGCCCCTACGAGCAGTACTTC,.,TRBV3-1,TRBJ2-7,.
CASSEMGEAAYGYTF,TGTGCCAGCAGTGAAATGGGGGAGGCGGCTTATGGCTACACCTTC,.,TRBV25-1,TRBJ1-2,.
CASSQDLGGVGNEQFF,TGTGCCAGCAGCCAAGATTTAGGAGGAGTCGGCAATGAGCAGTTCTTC,few,TRBV3-1,TRBJ2-1,.
CASSPGWVNEQYF,TGTGCCAGCAGCCCGGGGTGGGTAAACGAGCAGTACTTC,many,TRBV7-2,TRBJ2-7,.
CASSEGGQGRNEQFF,TGCGCCAGCAGTGAGGGGGGACAGGGGAGGAATGAGCAGTTCTTC,once,TRBV10-1,TRBJ2-1,TRBD1
CAKVQGPSISYEQYF,TGTGCCAAAGTACAGGGACCCTCTATATCCTACGAGCAGTACTTC,many,TRBV13,TRBJ2-7,.
CSLWTSSQETQYF,TGCAGTCTGTGGACTAGCTCCCAAGAGACCCAGTACTTC,.,TRBV20-1,TRBJ2-5,TRBD2
CSAYQLNYGYTF,TGCAGTGCCTACCAGTTAAACTATGGCTACACCTTC,few,TRBV20-1,TRBJ1-2,.
CSARATRLAGVPTDTQYF,TGCAGTGCTAGGGCGACTCGACTAGCGGGAGTTCCCACAGATACGCAGTATTTT,many,TRBV20-1,TRBJ2-3,TRBD2
CASSSLRVSYEQYF,TGTGCCAGCAGTTCGCTCAGGGTCTCCTACGAGCAGTACTTC,many,TRBV6-2/TRBV6-3,TRBJ2-7,.
CASSPQGATGELFF,TGTGCCAGCAGTCCACAGGGTGCCACCGGGGAGCTGTTTTTT,.,TRBV2,TRBJ2-2,.
CASSFSSPRLAGFFSYNEQFF,TGTGCCAGCAGCTTTTCCTCCCCCCGACTAGCGGGGTTCTTTTCGTACAATGAGCAGTTCTTC,few,TRBV12-1,TRBJ2-1,.
CAIRDSATNEKLFF,TGTGCCATCAGGGACAGTGCAACTAATGAAAAACTGTTTTTT,few,TRBV10-3,TRBJ1-4,.
CAISESSGGVQFF,TGTGCCATCAGTGAGTCCTCGGGGGGCGTACAGTTCTTC,.,TRBV10-3,TRBJ2-1,.
CASSYSLSSYNEQFF,TGTGCCAGCAGTTACTCCCTGAGCTCCTACAATGAGCAGTTCTTC,many,TRBV6-5,TRBJ2-1,.
CASSQQPGARAEAFF,TGTGCCAGCAGCCAACAACCCGGGGCGAGGGCTGAAGCTTTCTTT,.,TRBV7-3,TRBJ1-1,.